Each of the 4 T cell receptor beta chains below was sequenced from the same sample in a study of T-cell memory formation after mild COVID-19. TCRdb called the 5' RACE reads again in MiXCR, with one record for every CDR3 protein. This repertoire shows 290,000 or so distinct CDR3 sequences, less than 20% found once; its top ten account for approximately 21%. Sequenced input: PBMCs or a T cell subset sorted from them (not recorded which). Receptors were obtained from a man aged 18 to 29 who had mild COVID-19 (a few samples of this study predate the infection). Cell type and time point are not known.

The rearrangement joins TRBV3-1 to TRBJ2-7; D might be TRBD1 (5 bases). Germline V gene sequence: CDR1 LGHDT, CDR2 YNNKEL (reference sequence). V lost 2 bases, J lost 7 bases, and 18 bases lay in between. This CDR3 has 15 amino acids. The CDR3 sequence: CASSQQATVVGEQYV. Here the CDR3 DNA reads TGTGCCAGCAGCCAACAGGCGACAGTGGTAGGGGAGCAGTACGTC.

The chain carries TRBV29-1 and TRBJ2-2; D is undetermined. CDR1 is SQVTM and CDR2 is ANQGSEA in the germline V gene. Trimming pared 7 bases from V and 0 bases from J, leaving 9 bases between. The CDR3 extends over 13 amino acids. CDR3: CSASLANTGELFF. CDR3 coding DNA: TGCAGCGCCTCTTTAGCGAACACCGGGGAGCTGTTTTTT.

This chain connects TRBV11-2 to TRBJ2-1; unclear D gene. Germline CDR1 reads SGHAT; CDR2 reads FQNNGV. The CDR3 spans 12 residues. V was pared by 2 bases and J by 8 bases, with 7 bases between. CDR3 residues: CASSLQSYEQFF. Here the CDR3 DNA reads TGTGCCAGCAGCTTACAGAGCTATGAGCAGTTCTTC. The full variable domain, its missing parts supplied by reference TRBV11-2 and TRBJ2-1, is EAGVAQSPRYKIIEKRQSVAFWCNPISGHATLYWYQQILGQGPKLLIQFQNNGVVDDSQLPKDRFSAERLKGVDSTLKIQPAKLEDSAVYLCASSLQSYEQFFGPGTRLTVL.

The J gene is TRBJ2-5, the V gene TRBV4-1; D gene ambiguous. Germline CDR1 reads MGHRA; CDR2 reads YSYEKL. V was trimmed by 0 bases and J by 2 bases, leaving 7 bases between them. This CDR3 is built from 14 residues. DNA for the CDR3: TGCGCCAGCAGCCAAGAATTGTCACAAGAGACCCAGTACTTC. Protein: CASSQELSQETQYF.